This paragraph covers one T cell receptor (beta chain) sequence. The CDR3 runs 14 residues. Between the trimmed V and J ends, which lost 4 bases and 6 bases, there was a span of 16 bases. The germline V gene encodes CDR1 SEHNR and CDR2 FQNEAQ (reference sequence). This sample was taken from a study of blood T cell repertoires in COVID-19. Study-level information: The cDNA or gDNA used as material had been derived from T cells, B-cell-depleted T cells, or PBMCs.

Libraries were prepared by immunoSEQ multiplex PCR; TCRdb keeps only in-frame clonotypes and omits some of them. In the table there are about 140,000 clones, 87% of which are singletons. The chain combines TRBV7-9 with TRBJ2-7; a possible D gene is TRBD2 (7 bases). This receptor was obtained from a human donor in a cohort sampled during active COVID-19. Input material: peripheral blood. The CDR3 reads CASSWSGTTGEQYF. The CDR3 region has the DNA TGTGCCAGCAGCTGGAGCGGGACAACGGGCGAGCAGTACTTC.